This T cell receptor beta chain was recorded in a study of T cell changes during pregnancy in multiple sclerosis. This table comes from immunoSEQ multiplex PCR, and its TCRdb copy is limited to in-frame clones, with some not included. The sample lists over 60,000 clones; 90% to 95% were seen once. CDR1 MNHEY and CDR2 SVGAGI come from the germline V gene. The trim removed 6 bases at V and 1 base at J, leaving 8 bases unmatched. The CDR3 runs 15 residues. V and J are TRBV6-5 and TRBJ1-1; 7 bases line up with TRBD1. This sample comprised peripheral blood, obtained in the third trimester of pregnancy. The origin of this receptor is a female donor in good health, enrolled as a control in a pregnancy study. The CDR3 here is CASSPTGRGNTEAFF. The CDR3, as DNA: TGTGCCAGCAGCCCGACAGGGCGAGGGAACACTGAAGCTTTCTTT.